The T cell receptor (beta chain) described here comes from a study of tumor-infiltrating lymphocytes in primary liver carcinoma. Trimming stripped 5 bases from V and 0 bases from J, with 15 bases between. This CDR3 has 16 residues. Germline V gene data show CDR1 as SEHNR and CDR2 as FQNEAQ (reference sequence). The template, approximately 500 ng total RNA, yielded TCR beta cDNA made with a constant-region primer. Amplification in three nested multiplex PCR rounds with slightly modified ARM-PCR gave rise to TCR beta libraries. The two initial PCR rounds, ten to eleven cycles each, used TRBV1-TRBV30 forward and C-beta reverse primers. One entry per CDR3 protein results from TCRdb running MiXCR on the multiplex PCR reads. The data contain roughly 50,000 distinct CDR3 sequences, about 80% of them singletons. Extraction of RNA together with DNA used roughly 20-32 mg of unsorted bulk tissue. By surgical resection, the patients were treated for their primary liver carcinoma.

This clonotype was seen at least ten times. The J gene is TRBJ2-3, the V gene TRBV7-9; D gene ambiguous. The sequencing input was liver tumor tissue from sampling region 2. Subset of the sample: tumor region T2, inferior pole. The sequence was obtained from a man aged 35 to 55 with primary liver carcinoma and hepatitis B virus infection. The CDR3 loop is CASSRSILLSTDTQYF. CDR3 sequence (DNA): TGTGCCAGCAGCCGATCAATACTCCTTAGCACAGATACGCAGTATTTT.